This T cell receptor (beta chain) was retrieved from a study of CD8 T cells in ankylosing spondylitis. This clonotype came up many times. The antigen is undetermined. The V end was cut by 7 bases, the J end by 0 bases, with 9 bases between. Per the germline V gene, CDR1 is MDHEN and CDR2 is SYDVKM. The CDR3 is made up of 13 amino acids. Study-level points and caveats: From matched ankylosing spondylitis synovial fluid, disease-linked clones were reportedly recovered at significantly enriched levels. CD8+ disease-linked clones were present at relatively low frequencies in blood. Some of these motif variants have turned up before, in reports on reactive arthritis synovial fluid and blood. Typical of ankylosing spondylitis blood, it appeared, was a TCR beta motif of eight highly homologous variants.

Quantitative 5'-RACE with molecular barcodes generated TCR beta libraries. MiXCR, run by TCRdb on the 5' RACE reads, gives a single entry per CDR3 protein. This sample has a few hundred thousand distinct CDR3 sequences, with 6% to 8.5% found just once. The V gene is TRBV28, the J gene TRBJ1-1; D uncertain. The source material was blood, either unsorted or a sorted T cell fraction (not recorded which). The receptor comes from a male donor with ankylosing spondylitis. The CDR3 bases are TGTGCCAGCATGGGCGGAGTGAACACTGAAGCTTTCTTT. Protein: CASMGGVNTEAFF.